The clone carrying this T cell receptor (beta chain) was observed a few times. Antigen unknown. This record comes from a study of T cells after yellow fever vaccination. Study-level information: Where fractions had low cell numbers, libraries were prepared from them with the SMART-Seq v4 Ultra Low Input RNA kit. General observations from the study: The secondary T-cell response peaked on day 5, not day 15, but was weaker.

Synthesis of TCR cDNA relied on 5'RACE template switching, which attached a universal primer site and UMIs. TCRdb passed the 5' RACE reads through MiXCR, listing each CDR3 protein once. The sample carries around 260,000 distinct CDR3 sequences, roughly 5% recorded once. The starting material was CD4+ T cells sorted from PBMCs, obtained on the day of the yellow fever booster vaccination. This clonotype originated in a young man who received the YFV17D yellow fever vaccine.

The CDR3 sequence is CASSAFRDKQFF. The CDR3 nucleotides read TGTGCCAGCAGCGCGTTCCGGGACAAGCAGTTCTTC. This chain connects TRBV11-2 to TRBJ2-1; a possible D gene is TRBD1 (6 bases). Germline CDR1 reads SGHAT; CDR2 reads FQNNGV. Trimming cost V 5 bases and J 11 bases, with 13 bases left between them. This CDR3 is 12 amino acids long.